One sample yielded the 15 T cell receptor beta chains listed below, sequenced in a study of shared clonotypes between healthy human individuals. TCRdb's table, derived via immunoSEQ multiplex PCR, lists solely in-frame clones and lacks some. Of about 1.5 million clones listed, approximately 98% are singletons. Sequencing input: naive CD4+ T cells sorted from blood. The subset denotes: CD45RA+ positively selected. These receptors were obtained from a man younger than 45 in good health.

This chain connects TRBV30 to TRBJ2-2; D gene uncertain. The CDR3 covers 14 residues. The germline gives CDR1 GTSNPN, CDR2 SVGIG (reference sequence). With 3 bases removed from V and 4 bases from J, the gap between germline ends came to 12 bases. The CDR3 DNA follows: TGTGCCTGGAGCCAAGAACCCTTCACCGGGGAGCTGTTTTTT. This gives the protein CAWSQEPFTGELFF.

CDR3 DNA: TGTGCCAGCAGTTATGTCTCGACAGGGGGGACTGGATACAATGAGCAGTTCTTC. It translates to CASSYVSTGGTGYNEQFF. This chain connects TRBV7-6 to TRBJ2-1, with 9 bases that match TRBD1. The germline CDR1 and CDR2 sequences are SGHVS and FNYEAQ. The trim removed 6 bases at V and 4 bases at J, leaving 16 bases unmatched. This CDR3 has 18 amino acids.

The chain is built from TRBV6-5 and TRBJ2-6, with D unclear. The ends were cut back, 2 bases at V and 1 base at J, with 6 bases in the middle. CDR1 and CDR2 from the germline V gene are MNHEY and SVGAGI. The CDR3 is 15 residues long. CDR3: CASSYDGSGANVLTF. The CDR3 DNA follows: TGTGCCAGCAGTTACGACGGGTCTGGGGCCAACGTCCTGACTTTC.

CDR3: CANQDRANQPQHF. CDR3 DNA sequence: TGTGCCAACCAGGACAGGGCCAATCAGCCCCAGCATTTT. The V gene is TRBV21-1, the J gene TRBJ1-5; the table's TRBD1 call for D was not verified on the DNA. TRBV21-1 counts as a pseudogene. The CDR3 runs to 13 residues.

The V gene is TRBV7-9, the J gene TRBJ1-3; D gene ambiguous. V lost 2 bases, J lost 4 bases, and 9 bases lay in between. The CDR3 runs to 14 residues. CDR1 is SEHNR and CDR2 is FQNEAQ in the germline V gene (reference sequence). The chain's CDR3 is CASSLSWSGNTIYF. The DNA for the CDR3 is TGTGCCAGCAGCTTAAGCTGGTCAGGAAACACCATATATTTT.

The J gene is TRBJ2-7, the V gene TRBV7-2, with D perhaps being TRBD1 or TRBD2 (5 bases each). V was pared by 8 bases and J by 0 bases, with 14 bases between. This CDR3 spans 14 amino acids. Germline V CDR1 and CDR2: SGHTA, FQGNSA. The CDR3 region has the DNA TGTGCCAGCCCTCCGTGGGGGAGCTCCTACGAGCAGTACTTC. Translated: CASPPWGSSYEQYF.

V and J are TRBV6-1 and TRBJ2-6; D ambiguous. CDR3 length: 14 amino acids. V shed 4 bases and J shed 0 bases, with 4 bases lying between them. Germline V gene lookup returns CDR1 MNHNS and CDR2 SASEGT. The CDR3 coding sequence is TGTGCCAGCAGTGTCGCCTCTGGGGCCAACGTCCTGACTTTC. Amino acids: CASSVASGANVLTF.

This CDR3 is CASSKKGRGDEKLFF. CDR3 sequence (DNA): TGTGCCAGCAGCAAGAAAGGCAGGGGTGATGAAAAACTGTTTTTT. The V call is TRBV21-1, the J call TRBJ1-4; TRBD1, the table's D call, lacks a check against the DNA. TRBV21-1 corresponds to a pseudogene. The CDR3 consists of 15 residues.

V gene TRBV11-3 combines with J gene TRBJ2-7; the match to TRBD2 covers 7 bases. The germline gives CDR1 SGHNT, CDR2 YENEEA. V dropped 5 bases and J dropped 3; count of bases not matched to a gene: 10. The CDR3 runs to 15 residues. CDR3 sequence reads: CASSPGGGPNYEQYF. The CDR3 DNA follows: TGTGCCAGCAGCCCCGGGGGAGGGCCGAACTACGAGCAGTACTTC. The whole variable domain, remainder taken from reference TRBV11-3 and TRBJ2-7, is EAGVVQSPRYKIIEKKQPVAFWCNPISGHNTLYWYLQNLGQGPELLIRYENEEAVDDSQLPKDRFSAERLKGVDSTLKIQPAELGDSAVYLCASSPGGGPNYEQYFGPGTRLTVT.

The genes are TRBV7-2 and TRBJ1-2; D ambiguous. V was cut by 1 base and J by 4 bases, with 10 bases left in between. CDR3 length equals 14 residues. The germline V gene has CDR1 SGHTA and CDR2 FQGNSA. DNA of the CDR3: TGTGCCAGCAGCTTAGAGTCAGGCCCCTATGGCTACACCTTC. Amino acids: CASSLESGPYGYTF.

The CDR3 region is CASSFRPVATNEKLFF. Here the CDR3 DNA reads TGTGCCAGCAGCTTCCGCCCAGTTGCAACTAATGAAAAACTGTTTTTT. The chain joins TRBV11-3 to TRBJ1-4; D ambiguous. The V gene's germline CDR1 is SGHNT and CDR2 YENEEA. The CDR3 runs 16 residues. Trimming took off 3 bases at V and 0 bases at J, with 11 bases between the two ends.

With respect to this clone: This same CDR3 is encoded by further DNA sequences in the sample. This chain joins TRBV5-1 and TRBJ2-3, with D perhaps TRBD2 (5 bases). Trimming left V 0 bases short and J 2 bases short, with 10 bases between. Germline V lookup: CDR1 SGHRS, CDR2 YFSETQ. The CDR3 extends over 15 amino acids. In DNA, the CDR3 is TGCGCCAGCAGCTTGGGATCGGGGAACACAGATACGCAGTATTTT. Its translation: CASSLGSGNTDTQYF.

The genes are TRBV18 and TRBJ2-4; 9 bases fit TRBD1. V shed 0 bases, J shed 12 bases, and the junction held 9 bases outside the gene matches. This CDR3 spans 15 amino acids. Germline V gene data show CDR1 as KGHSH and CDR2 as LQKENI. The CDR3, as DNA: TGTGCCAGCTCACCACCGGCACTGGACAGGGGAACTCAGTACTTC. Protein product: CASSPPALDRGTQYF. Supplemented by reference TRBV18 and TRBJ2-4, the full variable domain reads NAGVMQNPRHLVRRRGQEARLRCSPMKGHSHVYWYRQLPEEGLKFMVYLQKENIIDESGMPKERFSAEFPKEGPSILRIQQVVRGDSAAYFCASSPPALDRGTQYFGAGTRLSVL.

J is TRBJ2-5 and V is TRBV19; 7 bases line up with TRBD1. The CDR3 loop spans 13 amino acids. V dropped 10 bases and J dropped 4; count of bases not matched to a gene: 9. Per the germline V gene, CDR1 is LNHDA and CDR2 is SQIVND (reference sequence). This CDR3 reads CATSRGLGETQYF. CDR3 DNA sequence: TGTGCCACCTCGAGGGGGCTCGGAGAGACCCAGTACTTC.

The chain combines TRBV5-1 with TRBJ2-3; D is unresolved. Germline V gene data show CDR1 as SGHRS and CDR2 as YFSETQ. CDR3 size: 13 residues. The V and J ends lost 4 bases and 2 bases respectively, with 8 bases between them. This CDR3 is CASSVGVTDTQYF. The CDR3 coding sequence is TGCGCCAGCAGCGTTGGAGTCACAGATACGCAGTATTTT.